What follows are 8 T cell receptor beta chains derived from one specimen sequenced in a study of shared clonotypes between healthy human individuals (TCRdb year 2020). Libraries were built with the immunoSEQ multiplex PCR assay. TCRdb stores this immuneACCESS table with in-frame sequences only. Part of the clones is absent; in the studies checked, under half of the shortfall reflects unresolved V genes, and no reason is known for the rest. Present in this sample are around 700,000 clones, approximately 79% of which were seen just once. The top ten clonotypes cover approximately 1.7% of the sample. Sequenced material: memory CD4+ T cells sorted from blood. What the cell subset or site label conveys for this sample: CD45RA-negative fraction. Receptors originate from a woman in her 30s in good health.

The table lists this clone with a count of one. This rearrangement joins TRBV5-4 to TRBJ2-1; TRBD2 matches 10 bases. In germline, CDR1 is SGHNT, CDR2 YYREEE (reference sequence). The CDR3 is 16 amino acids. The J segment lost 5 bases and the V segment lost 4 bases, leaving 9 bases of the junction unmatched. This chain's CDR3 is CASSGASGSLDNEQFF. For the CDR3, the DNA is TGTGCCAGCAGCGGCGCTAGCGGGAGTCTTGACAATGAGCAGTTCTTC.

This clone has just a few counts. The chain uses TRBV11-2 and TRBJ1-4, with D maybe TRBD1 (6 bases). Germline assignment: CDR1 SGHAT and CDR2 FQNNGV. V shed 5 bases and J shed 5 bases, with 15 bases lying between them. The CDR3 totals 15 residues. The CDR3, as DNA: TGTGCCAGCAGCCGGAGTCTGGACAGAAATGAAAAACTGTTTTTT. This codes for CASSRSLDRNEKLFF.

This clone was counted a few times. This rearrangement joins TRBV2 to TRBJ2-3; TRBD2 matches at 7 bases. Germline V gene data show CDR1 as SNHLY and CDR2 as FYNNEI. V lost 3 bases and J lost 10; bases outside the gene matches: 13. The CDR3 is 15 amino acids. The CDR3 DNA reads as TGTGCCAGCAGTGAGGGGCGGGAGTTCGTTCCTGCGCAGTATTTT. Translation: CASSEGREFVPAQYF.

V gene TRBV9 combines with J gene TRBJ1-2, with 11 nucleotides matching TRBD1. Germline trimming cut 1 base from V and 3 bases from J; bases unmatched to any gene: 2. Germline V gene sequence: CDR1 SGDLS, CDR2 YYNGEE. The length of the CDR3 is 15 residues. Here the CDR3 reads CASSVTGQGDYGYTF. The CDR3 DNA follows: TGTGCCAGCAGCGTAACGGGACAGGGGGACTATGGCTACACCTTC.

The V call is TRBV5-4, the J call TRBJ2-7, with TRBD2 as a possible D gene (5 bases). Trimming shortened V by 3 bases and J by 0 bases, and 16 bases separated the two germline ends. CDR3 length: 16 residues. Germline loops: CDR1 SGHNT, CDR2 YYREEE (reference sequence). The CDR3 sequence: CASSSRRDLRSYEQYF. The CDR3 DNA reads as TGTGCCAGCAGCTCTCGCCGGGATCTGCGCTCCTACGAGCAGTACTTC.

DNA of the CDR3: TGTGCCAGCAGCAACGGACAGCTAAAGGGCGAGCAGTACTTC. Translated, it gives CASSNGQLKGEQYF. The V gene is TRBV9, the J gene TRBJ2-7, with D perhaps TRBD1 (6 bases). The germline CDR1 and CDR2 sequences are SGDLS and YYNGEE. This CDR3 has 14 residues. V was trimmed by 4 bases and J by 6 bases, leaving 17 bases between them.

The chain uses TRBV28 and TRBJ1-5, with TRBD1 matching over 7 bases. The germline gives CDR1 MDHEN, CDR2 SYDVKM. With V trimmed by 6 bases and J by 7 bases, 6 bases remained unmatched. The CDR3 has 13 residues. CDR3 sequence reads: CASRDYRGQPQHF. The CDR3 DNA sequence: TGTGCCAGCAGGGACTACAGGGGACAGCCCCAGCATTTT.

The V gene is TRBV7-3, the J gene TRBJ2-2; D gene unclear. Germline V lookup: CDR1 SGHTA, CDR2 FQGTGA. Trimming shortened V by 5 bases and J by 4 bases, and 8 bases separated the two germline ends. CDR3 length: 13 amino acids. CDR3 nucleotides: TGTGCCAGCAGCCCCTATACCACCGGGGAGCTGTTTTTT. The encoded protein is CASSPYTTGELFF.